The clone carrying this T cell receptor (beta chain) appeared once. This table comes from immunoSEQ multiplex PCR, and its TCRdb copy is limited to in-frame clones, with some not included. The sample yields 600,000 to 900,000 clones, approximately 85% seen once. This specimen comes from a study of shared T cell receptors in the human thymus. This sample was shared with a second study, whose subject was human thymus T cells. That source notes: Thymus pieces cut out during corrective heart surgery were the tissue that was used. Apparent skewing of V and J gene usage characterized both thymic and blood repertoires. Unrelated individuals reportedly shared highly overlapping thymic TCR repertoires.

This TCR was sampled from a girl younger than two with a congenital heart defect. The source material was thymocytes.

CDR3 amino acids: CASSHTPGGLAACSGANVLTF. CDR3 nucleotide sequence: TGTGCCAGCAGCCATACCCCAGGCGGACTAGCGGCTTGCTCTGGGGCCAACGTCCTGACTTTC. The genes are TRBV4-2 and TRBJ2-6, with 10 bases matching TRBD2. Germline assignment: CDR1 LGHNA and CDR2 YNFKEQ. V was clipped by 3 bases and J by 0 bases; unmatched bases: 14. The CDR3 length is 21 residues.